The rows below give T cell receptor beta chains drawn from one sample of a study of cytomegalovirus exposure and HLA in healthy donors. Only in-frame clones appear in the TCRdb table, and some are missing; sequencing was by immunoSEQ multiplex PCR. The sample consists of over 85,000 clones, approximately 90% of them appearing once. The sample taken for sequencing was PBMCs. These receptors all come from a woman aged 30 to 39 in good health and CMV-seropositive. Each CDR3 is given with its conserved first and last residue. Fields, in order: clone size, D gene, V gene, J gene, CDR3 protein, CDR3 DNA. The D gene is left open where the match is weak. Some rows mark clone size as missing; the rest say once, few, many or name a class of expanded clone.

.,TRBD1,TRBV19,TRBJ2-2,CATDRGNTGELFF,TGTGCCACCGACAGGGGAAACACCGGGGAGCTGTTTTTT
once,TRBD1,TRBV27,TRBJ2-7,CASSFDRTGAYEQYF,TGTGCCAGCAGTTTCGACAGGACAGGGGCCTACGAGCAGTACTTC
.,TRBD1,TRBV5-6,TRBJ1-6,CASRGTGGDSPLHF,TGTGCCAGCAGAGGGACAGGGGGCGATTCACCCCTCCACTTT
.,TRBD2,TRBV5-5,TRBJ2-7,CASSQTSGRHEQYF,TGTGCCAGCAGTCAGACTAGCGGGAGGCACGAGCAGTACTTC
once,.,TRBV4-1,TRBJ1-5,CASSLQGKPNQPQHF,TGCGCCAGCAGCCTCCAGGGAAAACCGAATCAGCCCCAGCATTTT
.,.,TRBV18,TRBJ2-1,CASSPPRGRREQFF,TGTGCCAGCTCACCACCGAGGGGGAGAAGGGAACAGTTCTTC
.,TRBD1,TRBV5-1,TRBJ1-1,CASSLRQGLGTEAFF,TGCGCCAGCAGCTTACGACAGGGGCTAGGGACTGAAGCTTTCTTT
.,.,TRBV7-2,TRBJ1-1,CASSKPGPGTEAFF,TGTGCCAGCAGCAAGCCTGGGCCCGGCACTGAAGCTTTCTTT
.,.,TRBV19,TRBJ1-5,CASRPSGQGLSNQPQHF,TGTGCCAGTAGACCTAGTGGACAAGGATTGAGCAATCAGCCCCAGCATTTT
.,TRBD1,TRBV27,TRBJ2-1,CASSFGTGNINEQFF,TGTGCCAGCAGTTTCGGGACAGGGAATATCAATGAGCAGTTCTTC
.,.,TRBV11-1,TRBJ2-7,CASSPGTRVSYEQYF,TGTGCCAGCAGCCCCGGGACAAGGGTTTCCTACGAGCAGTACTTC
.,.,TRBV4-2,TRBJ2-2,CASSQDLIVTGELFF,TGTGCCAGCAGCCAAGATCTGATAGTAACCGGGGAGCTGTTTTTT
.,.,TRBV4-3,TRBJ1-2,CASSQDPGANYGYTF,TGCGCCAGCAGCCAAGATCCCGGGGCTAACTATGGCTACACCTTC
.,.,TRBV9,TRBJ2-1,CASSGYGDYNEQFF,TGTGCCAGCAGCGGATACGGTGACTACAATGAGCAGTTCTTC
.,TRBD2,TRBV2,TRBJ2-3,CASSEWLADTDTQYF,TGTGCCAGCAGTGAATGGCTAGCGGACACAGATACGCAGTATTTT
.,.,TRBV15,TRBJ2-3,CATSKPSSTDTQYF,TGTGCCACCAGCAAGCCTTCTAGCACAGATACGCAGTATTTT
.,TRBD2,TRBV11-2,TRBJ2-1,CASSLHSGGGSYNEQFF,TGTGCCAGCAGCTTACACAGCGGGGGCGGTTCCTACAATGAGCAGTTCTTC
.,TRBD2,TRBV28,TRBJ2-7,CASSLGSGRLGEQYF,TGTGCCAGCAGTTTGGGTAGCGGGAGGTTGGGGGAGCAGTACTTC
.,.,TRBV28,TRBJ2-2,CASRYRVTGELFF,TGTGCCAGCAGGTACAGAGTCACCGGGGAGCTGTTTTTT
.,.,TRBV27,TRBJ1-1,CASSLTGLWNTEAFF,TGTGCCAGCAGTTTAACGGGACTGTGGAACACTGAAGCTTTCTTT
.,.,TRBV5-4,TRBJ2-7,CASSLVGQPLLEQYF,TGTGCCAGCAGCTTGGTCGGACAGCCTTTACTCGAGCAGTACTTC
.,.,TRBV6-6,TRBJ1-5,CAIKGGLDQPQHF,TGTGCCATAAAAGGAGGGCTCGACCAGCCCCAGCATTTT
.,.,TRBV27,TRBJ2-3,CASSLYRTSTDTQYF,TGTGCCAGCAGTTTGTATCGGACATCCACAGATACGCAGTATTTT
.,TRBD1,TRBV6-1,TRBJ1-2,CAIKPPNGRGYGYTF,TGTGCCATCAAACCCCCAAACGGCAGGGGGTATGGCTACACCTTC
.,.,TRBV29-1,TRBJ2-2,CSVRPGTGELFF,TGCAGCGTTCGTCCGGGCACCGGGGAGCTGTTTTTT
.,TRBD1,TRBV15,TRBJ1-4,CATLGTGGSTNEKLFF,TGTGCCACCCTCGGGACAGGGGGCTCGACTAATGAAAAACTGTTTTTT
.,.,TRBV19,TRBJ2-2,CASSIPQRTTGELFF,TGTGCCAGTAGTATACCACAACGTACCACCGGGGAGCTGTTTTTT
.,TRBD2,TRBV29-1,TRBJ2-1,CSVEWVSSGVRSYNEQFF,TGCAGCGTTGAGTGGGTGTCTAGCGGGGTCCGCTCCTACAATGAGCAGTTCTTC
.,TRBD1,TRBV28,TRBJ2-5,CASSLTGDQETQYF,TGTGCCAGCAGTCTTACAGGGGACCAAGAGACCCAGTACTTC
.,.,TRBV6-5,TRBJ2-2,CATKQGIPTGELFF,TGTGCCACCAAACAGGGAATCCCCACCGGGGAGCTGTTTTTT
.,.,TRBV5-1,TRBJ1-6,CASSLEGAGYSPLHF,TGCGCCAGCAGCTTGGAAGGGGCAGGGTATTCACCCCTCCACTTT
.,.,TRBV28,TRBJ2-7,CASTLAGKRQYF,TGTGCCAGCACTTTGGCAGGGAAACGGCAGTACTTC
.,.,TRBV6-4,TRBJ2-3,CASSSEPSTDTQYF,TGTGCCAGCAGTTCGGAGCCTAGCACAGATACGCAGTATTTT
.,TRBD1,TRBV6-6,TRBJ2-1,CASSYSRTGYNEQFF,TGTGCCAGCAGTTACTCGAGGACAGGCTACAATGAGCAGTTCTTC
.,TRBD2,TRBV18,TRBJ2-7,CASSLRTSGTASYEQYF,TGTGCCAGCTCACTCCGGACTAGCGGGACTGCCTCCTACGAGCAGTACTTC
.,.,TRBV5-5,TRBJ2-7,CASSLGYYEQYF,TGTGCCAGCAGCTTGGGTTATTACGAGCAGTACTTC
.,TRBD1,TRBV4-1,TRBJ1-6,CASSQLGTGVSPLHF,TGCGCCAGCAGCCAGCTAGGGACAGGGGTTTCACCCCTCCACTTT
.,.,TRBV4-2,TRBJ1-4,CASSSSPGQQEKLFF,TGTGCCAGCAGCTCCTCCCCCGGACAACAGGAAAAACTGTTTTTT
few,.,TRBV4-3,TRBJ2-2,CASSQEVGGWAGELFF,TGCGCCAGCAGCCAAGAAGTCGGCGGGTGGGCCGGGGAGCTGTTTTTT
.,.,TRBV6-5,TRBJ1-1,CASGTNRENTEAFF,TGTGCCAGCGGGACGAACAGGGAGAACACTGAAGCTTTCTTT
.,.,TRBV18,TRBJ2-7,CASSPRELPLEQYF,TGTGCCAGCTCACCACGGGAGCTACCCCTCGAGCAGTACTTC
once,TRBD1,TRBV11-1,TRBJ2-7,CASSVTNRGYEQYF,TGTGCCAGCAGCGTCACAAACAGGGGCTACGAGCAGTACTTC
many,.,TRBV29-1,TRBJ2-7,CSVLLGGQLYEQYF,TGCAGCGTTTTATTGGGGGGACAGCTCTACGAGCAGTACTTC
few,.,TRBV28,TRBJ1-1,CATRSRKAFF,TGTGCCACCCGTTCGAGGAAAGCTTTCTTT
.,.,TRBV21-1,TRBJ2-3,CASSKDIREGDTQYF,TGTGCCAGCAGCAAGGACATCAGGGAGGGGGATACGCAGTATTTT
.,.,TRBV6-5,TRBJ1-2,CASRSTGNYGYTF,TGTGCCAGCAGATCGACAGGAAACTATGGCTACACCTTC
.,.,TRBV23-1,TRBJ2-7,CASSQSRAYEQYF,TGCGCCAGCAGTCAATCCAGGGCCTACGAGCAGTACTTC
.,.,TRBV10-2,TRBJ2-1,CASSTALEQFF,TGCGCCAGCAGCACAGCCTTAGAGCAGTTCTTC
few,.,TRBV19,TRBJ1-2,CASSIRNEVGYTF,TGTGCCAGTAGTATACGAAACGAGGTCGGCTACACCTTC
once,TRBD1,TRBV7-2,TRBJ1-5,CASSLRGAGTEFNQPQHF,TGTGCCAGCAGCTTACGTGGGGCCGGGACAGAATTCAATCAGCCCCAGCATTTT
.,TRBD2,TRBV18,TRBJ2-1,CASSRTRGAGYEQFF,TGTGCCAGCTCACGAACGCGGGGGGCCGGGTATGAGCAGTTCTTC
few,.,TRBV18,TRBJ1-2,CASSQVLLDGYTF,TGTGCCAGCTCCCAGGTTCTTCTCGATGGCTACACCTTC
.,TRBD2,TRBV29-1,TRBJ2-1,CSVEDWSGREEEQFF,TGCAGCGTTGAAGATTGGAGCGGGAGAGAAGAGGAGCAGTTCTTC
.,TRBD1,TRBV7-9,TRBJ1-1,CASSLTGDTEAFF,TGTGCCAGCAGCTTAACAGGGGACACTGAAGCTTTCTTT
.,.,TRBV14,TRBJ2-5,CASSQPRQEETQYF,TGTGCCAGCAGCCAACCCCGACAGGAAGAGACCCAGTACTTC